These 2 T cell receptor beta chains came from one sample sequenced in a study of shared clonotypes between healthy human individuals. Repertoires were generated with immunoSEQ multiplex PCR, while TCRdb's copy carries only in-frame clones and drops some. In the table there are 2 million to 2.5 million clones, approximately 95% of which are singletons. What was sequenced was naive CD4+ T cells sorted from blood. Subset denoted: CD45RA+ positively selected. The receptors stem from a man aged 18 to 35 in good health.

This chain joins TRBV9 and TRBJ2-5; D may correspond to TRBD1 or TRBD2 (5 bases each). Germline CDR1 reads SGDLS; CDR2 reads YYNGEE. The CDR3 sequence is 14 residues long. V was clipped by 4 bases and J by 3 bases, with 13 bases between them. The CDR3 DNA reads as TGTGCCAGCAGCACCCGGGACGGCGAAGAGACCCAGTACTTC. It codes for CASSTRDGEETQYF.

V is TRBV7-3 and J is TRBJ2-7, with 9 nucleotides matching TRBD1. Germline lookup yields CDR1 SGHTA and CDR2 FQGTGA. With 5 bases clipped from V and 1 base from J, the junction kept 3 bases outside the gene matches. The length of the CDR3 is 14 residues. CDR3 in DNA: TGTGCCAGCAGCCAGGGGACAGGGTCCTACGAGCAGTACTTC. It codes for CASSQGTGSYEQYF.